The 10 T cell receptor beta chains below all came from one sample that was sequenced in a study of shared clonotypes between healthy human individuals. CD45RO-negative cells were positively selected for CCR7, leaving out terminally differentiated effector memory CD45RA+ cells. Repertoires were generated with immunoSEQ multiplex PCR, while TCRdb's copy carries only in-frame clones and drops some. The repertoire consists of some 630,000 clones, with around 96% occurring once and the leading ten covering roughly 0.12%. The sample was naive CD8+ T cells sorted from blood. The receptor source for this set is a woman aged 25-40 years in good health.

J is TRBJ1-4 and V is TRBV27; the match to TRBD1 covers 7 bases. From germline, CDR1 is MNHEY and CDR2 SMNVEV (reference sequence). The CDR3 has 15 residues. V was clipped by 4 bases and J by 5 bases; unmatched bases: 7. The CDR3 coding sequence is TGTGCCAGCAGTTCATCAGGGGGGACGAATGAAAAACTGTTTTTT. Amino acid sequence: CASSSSGGTNEKLFF. The whole variable domain, filled in from reference TRBV27 and TRBJ1-4, reads EAQVTQNPRYLITVTGKKLTVTCSQNMNHEYMSWYRQDPGLGLRQIYYSMNVEVTDKGDVPEGYKVSRKEKRNFPLILESPSPNQTSLYFCASSSSGGTNEKLFFGSGTQLSVL.

This chain links TRBV14 with TRBJ1-1, with D possibly TRBD1 on 5 matching bases. The germline V gene has CDR1 SGHDN and CDR2 FVKESK. Trimming stripped 2 bases from V and 4 bases from J, with 8 bases between. The CDR3 length is 13 residues. CDR3 in amino acids: CASSQRGVTEAFF. The CDR3 coding sequence is TGTGCCAGCAGCCAACGGGGGGTCACTGAAGCTTTCTTT.

About this clone: A junction end diverges from the germline sequence, so it may reflect a read error. The chain uses TRBV5-1 and TRBJ1-1; TRBD1 might be the D (5 bases). The CDR3 runs 15 residues. Germline-derived CDR1 and CDR2 are SGHRS and YFSETQ. In DNA, the CDR3 is TGCGCCAGCAGCAGCCGAACCGGGACGAACGCTGAAGCTTTCTTT. Translation gives CASSSRTGTNAEAFF.

This clone was seen once. V gene TRBV13 combines with J gene TRBJ2-1, with 7 nucleotides matching TRBD1. This CDR3 region has 15 residues. J was trimmed by 1 base and V by 4 bases; bases with no gene match: 4. CDR1 and CDR2 (germline): PRHDT, FYEKMQ (reference sequence). The CDR3 spells CASSYTGESYNEQFF. The DNA for the CDR3 is TGTGCCAGCAGCTATACAGGGGAATCCTACAATGAGCAGTTCTTC.

CDR3 region: CASSMEESQPDEQYF. DNA of the CDR3: TGTGCCAGCAGCATGGAGGAAAGCCAACCGGACGAGCAGTACTTC. The chain couples TRBV28 to TRBJ2-7, with a weak D call TRBD2 (5 bases). The germline gives CDR1 MDHEN, CDR2 SYDVKM. The CDR3 consists of 15 residues. Deletions cut 6 bases from V and 5 bases from J, with 20 bases between.

The rearrangement joins TRBV12-5 to TRBJ2-5, with 12 bases identical to TRBD2. Germline CDR1 LGHNT, CDR2 FRNRAP. Losses at the gene ends were 2 bases for V and 5 bases for J; bases not matched to a gene: 12. This CDR3 region has 18 residues. In nucleotides, the CDR3 is TGTGCTAGTGGTTTGACCCTAGCGGGAGGGGACCCGACCGAGACCCAGTACTTC. This codes for CASGLTLAGGDPTETQYF.

The chain has TRBV28 and TRBJ2-2, with 10 bases lining up with TRBD1. Per germline, CDR1 MDHEN and CDR2 SYDVKM. V shed 4 bases, J shed 5 bases, and the junction held 10 bases outside the gene matches. The CDR3 contains 17 residues. CDR3 DNA: TGTGCCAGCAGTTCACCGGGACAGGGGTCGGGGACCGGGGAGCTGTTTTTT. It yields the protein CASSSPGQGSGTGELFF.

This chain uses TRBV2 with TRBJ2-4; D is undetermined. The CDR3 loop spans 14 amino acids. Trimming took 6 bases from V and 1 from J, leaving 10 bases between them. CDR1 is SNHLY, CDR2 FYNNEI, per germline. CDR3 coding DNA: TGTGCCAGCAGCGGGCAGGAGGCCAAAAACATTCAGTACTTC. Encoded protein: CASSGQEAKNIQYF. The complete variable domain, with remaining parts taken from reference TRBV2 and TRBJ2-4, reads EPEVTQTPSHQVTQMGQEVILRCVPISNHLYFYWYRQILGQKVEFLVSFYNNEISEKSEIFDDQFSVERPDGSNFTLKIRSTKLEDSAMYFCASSGQEAKNIQYFGAGTRLSVL.

CDR3 sequence (DNA): TGTGCCAGCAGCTTCCGGAGGGGCAATCAGCCCCAGCATTTT. Translating gives CASSFRRGNQPQHF. The V gene is TRBV5-6, the J gene TRBJ1-5; D gene uncertain. Germline-derived CDR1 and CDR2 are SGHDT and YYEEEE. Trimming pared 2 bases from V and 2 bases from J, leaving 8 bases between. The CDR3 is 14 amino acids.

The V call is TRBV4-1, the J call TRBJ2-1, with 8 positions matching TRBD2. This CDR3 contains 19 residues. Germline CDR1 is MGHRA and CDR2 is YSYEKL. The J segment lost 8 bases and the V segment lost 1 base, leaving 19 bases of the junction unmatched. CDR3 sequence: CASSQVVGSGSGARDEQFF. The CDR3 DNA sequence: TGCGCCAGCAGCCAAGTTGTCGGGAGCGGGAGTGGGGCAAGGGATGAGCAGTTCTTC.